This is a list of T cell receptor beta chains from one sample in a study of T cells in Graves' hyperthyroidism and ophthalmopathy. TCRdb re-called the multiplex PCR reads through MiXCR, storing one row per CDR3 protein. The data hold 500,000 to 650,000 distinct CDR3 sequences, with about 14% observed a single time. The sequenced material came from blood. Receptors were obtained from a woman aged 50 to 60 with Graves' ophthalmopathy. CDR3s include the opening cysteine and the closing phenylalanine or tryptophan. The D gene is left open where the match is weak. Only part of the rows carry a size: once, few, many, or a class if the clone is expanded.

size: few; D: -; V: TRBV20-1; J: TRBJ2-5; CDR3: CSARKQKETQYF; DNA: TGCAGTGCTAGAAAACAGAAAGAGACCCAGTACTTC
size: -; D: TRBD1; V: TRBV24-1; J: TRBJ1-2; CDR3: CATSDRGQGLGGYTF; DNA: TGTGCCACCAGTGATCGTGGACAGGGGCTGGGCGGCTACACCTTC
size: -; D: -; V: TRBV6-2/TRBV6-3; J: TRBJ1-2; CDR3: CASSYSQVSYGYTF; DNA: TGTGCCAGCAGTTACTCGCAGGTCTCCTATGGCTACACCTTC
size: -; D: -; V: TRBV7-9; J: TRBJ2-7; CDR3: CASSPRRRGSDEQYF; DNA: TGTGCCAGCAGTCCCCGACGCCGGGGGTCAGACGAGCAGTACTTC
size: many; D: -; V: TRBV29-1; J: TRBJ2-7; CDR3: CSAGGLSSYEQYF; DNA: TGCAGCGCCGGGGGCCTTAGCTCCTACGAGCAGTACTTC
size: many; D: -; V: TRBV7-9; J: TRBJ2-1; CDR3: CASSAPQQGVIGNEQFF; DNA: TGTGCCAGCAGCGCCCCCCAACAGGGTGTGATAGGCAATGAGCAGTTCTTC
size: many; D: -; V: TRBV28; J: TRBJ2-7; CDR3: CASSRGGGSYEQYF; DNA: TGTGCCAGCAGCCGGGGAGGGGGTTCGTACGAGCAGTACTTC
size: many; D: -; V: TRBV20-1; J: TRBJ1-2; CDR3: CSARDRKGNYGYTF; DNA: TGCAGTGCTAGAGATCGGAAAGGGAACTATGGCTACACCTTC
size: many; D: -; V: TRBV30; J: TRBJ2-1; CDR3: CAWSAPGTYNEQFF; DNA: TGTGCCTGGAGTGCCCCCGGGACTTACAATGAGCAGTTCTTC
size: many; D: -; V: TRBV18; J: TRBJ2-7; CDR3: CASSPGLPRSYEQYF; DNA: TGTGCCAGCTCACCAGGCCTACCCCGCTCCTACGAGCAGTACTTC
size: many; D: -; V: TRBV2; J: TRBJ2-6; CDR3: CATADSYSGANVLTF; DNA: TGTGCCACCGCGGACAGCTACTCTGGGGCCAACGTCCTGACTTTC
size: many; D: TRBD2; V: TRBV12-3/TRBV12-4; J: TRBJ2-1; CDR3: CASSLARERSNEQFF; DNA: TGTGCCAGCAGTTTAGCGCGGGAGAGAAGCAATGAGCAGTTCTTC
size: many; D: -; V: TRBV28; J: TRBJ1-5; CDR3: CASSPMELNQPQHF; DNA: TGTGCCAGCAGTCCTATGGAGCTCAATCAGCCCCAGCATTTT
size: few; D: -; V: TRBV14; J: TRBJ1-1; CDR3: CASSQDADLGHDTEAFF; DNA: TGTGCCAGCAGCCAAGATGCGGACCTTGGGCATGACACTGAAGCTTTCTTT
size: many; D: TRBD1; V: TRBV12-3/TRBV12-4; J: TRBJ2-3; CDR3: CASSPLPFPGQSIADTQYF; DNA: TGTGCCAGCAGTCCCCTCCCTTTTCCGGGACAGAGCATTGCAGATACGCAGTATTTT
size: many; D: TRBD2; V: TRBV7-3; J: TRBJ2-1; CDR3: CASSRSGGQGVGEQFF; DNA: TGTGCCAGCAGCCGTAGCGGGGGCCAGGGGGTAGGTGAGCAGTTCTTC
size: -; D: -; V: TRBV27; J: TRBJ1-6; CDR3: CASGGQQGLRISPLHF; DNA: TGTGCCAGCGGCGGCCAGCAGGGCCTTCGAATTTCACCCCTCCACTTT
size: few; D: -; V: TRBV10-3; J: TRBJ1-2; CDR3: CAISEAGAGGYTF; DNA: TGTGCCATCAGTGAGGCGGGAGCTGGGGGCTACACCTTC
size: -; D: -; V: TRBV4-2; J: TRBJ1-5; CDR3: CASSQEGRNQPQHF; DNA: TGTGCCAGCAGCCAAGAGGGACGCAATCAGCCCCAGCATTTT